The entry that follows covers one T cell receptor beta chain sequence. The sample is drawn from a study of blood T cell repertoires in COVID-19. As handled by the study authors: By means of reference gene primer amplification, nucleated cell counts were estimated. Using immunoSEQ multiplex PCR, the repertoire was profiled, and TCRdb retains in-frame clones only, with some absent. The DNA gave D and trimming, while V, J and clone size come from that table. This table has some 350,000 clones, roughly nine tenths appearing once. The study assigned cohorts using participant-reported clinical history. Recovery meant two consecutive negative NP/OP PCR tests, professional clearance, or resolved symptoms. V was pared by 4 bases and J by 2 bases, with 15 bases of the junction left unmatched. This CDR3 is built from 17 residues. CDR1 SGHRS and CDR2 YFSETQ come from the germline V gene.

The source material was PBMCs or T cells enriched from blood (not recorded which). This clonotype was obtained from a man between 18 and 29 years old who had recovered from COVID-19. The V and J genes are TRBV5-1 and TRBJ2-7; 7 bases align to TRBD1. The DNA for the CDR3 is TGCGCCAGCAGCCCAAACCCCGCAGGGACAGAGGCCTACGAGCAGTACTTC. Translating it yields CASSPNPAGTEAYEQYF.